The T cell receptor (beta chain) described here comes from a study of blood T cell repertoires in COVID-19. The CDR3 has 15 amino acids. The trim removed 4 bases at V and 7 bases at J, leaving 8 bases unmatched. CDR1 is SGHRS and CDR2 is YFSETQ in the germline V gene. Here immunoSEQ multiplex PCR was the method, and the copy in TCRdb shows in-frame clones only, minus some. Among 150,000 or so clones, about 93% were seen once, and the ten largest hold roughly 4.8%. This chain joins TRBV5-1 and TRBJ2-2; TRBD1 agrees at 9 bases. This sequence was found in a woman aged 45-59 years with acute or convalescent COVID-19. The sequencing sample was made of peripheral blood. CDR3 sequence (DNA): TGCGCCAGCAGCACACAGGGGGCGCCCGGCGGGGAGCTGTTTTTT. Translated, it gives CASSTQGAPGGELFF.